This is a list of T cell receptor beta chains from one sample in a study of CD8 T cells in Susac syndrome. Via MiXCR, TCRdb re-called the immunoSEQ multiplex PCR reads, giving one row per CDR3 protein. The data hold tens of thousands of distinct CDR3 sequences, with roughly 94% observed a single time. Material for sequencing was CD8+ T cells from PBMCs. The origin of the receptors is a human donor with Susac syndrome. CDR3s include the opening cysteine and the closing phenylalanine or tryptophan. The D gene is left open where the match is weak. Clone size, where shown, is once, few, many, or a class for clones that have expanded.

-	TRBV6-5	once	TRBJ1-2	15	CASSTTIQRIYGYTF	TGTGCCAGCAGTACGACCATACAGCGAATCTATGGCTACACCTTC
TRBD2	TRBV27	-	TRBJ2-3	15	CASSAPWGGTDTQYF	TGTGCCAGCAGTGCGCCGTGGGGGGGGACAGATACGCAGTATTTT
-	TRBV3-1	-	TRBJ1-6	15	CASSQGTGSDSPLHF	TGTGCCAGCAGCCAAGGCACAGGATCGGATTCACCCCTCCACTTT
TRBD2	TRBV4-1	once	TRBJ2-1	15	CASSAWVAGDNEQFF	TGCGCCAGCAGCGCCTGGGTAGCGGGGGACAATGAGCAGTTCTTC
-	TRBV12-3/TRBV12-4	-	TRBJ1-2	12	CASSSGSGGYTF	TGTGCCAGCAGTTCCGGATCGGGAGGCTACACCTTC
TRBD2	TRBV2	-	TRBJ2-2	16	CASRTSGGAPTGELFF	TGTGCCAGCAGGACTAGCGGGGGGGCCCCCACCGGGGAGCTGTTTTTT
TRBD1	TRBV4-1	-	TRBJ1-2	15	CASSQARTGISGYTF	TGCGCCAGCAGCCAAGCCCGGACAGGTATCAGTGGCTACACCTTC
-	TRBV9	-	TRBJ2-3	16	CASSARRAASTDTQYF	TGTGCCAGCAGCGCCCGGCGAGCGGCTAGCACAGATACGCAGTATTTT
TRBD2	TRBV5-1	-	TRBJ2-3	17	CASSLAISGGGTDTQYF	TGCGCCAGCAGCTTGGCCATTAGCGGGGGAGGCACAGATACGCAGTATTTT
-	TRBV13	-	TRBJ2-3	15	CASSLDGLGEDTQYF	TGTGCCAGCAGCTTAGATGGACTGGGAGAAGATACGCAGTATTTT
TRBD2	TRBV6-2/TRBV6-3	-	TRBJ2-1	16	CASRTRTSGPYNEQFF	TGTGCCAGCAGGACGAGGACTAGCGGGCCGTACAATGAGCAGTTCTTC
-	TRBV15	-	TRBJ2-1	13	CATSRAKGNEQFF	TGTGCCACCAGCAGAGCTAAGGGGAATGAGCAGTTCTTC
-	TRBV5-1	-	TRBJ2-2	15	CASSSGADPAGELFF	TGCGCCAGCAGCTCAGGGGCGGATCCCGCCGGGGAGCTGTTTTTT
-	TRBV7-2	-	TRBJ1-2	13	CASSPDRTTDYTF	TGTGCCAGCAGTCCTGACAGGACGACTGACTACACCTTC
TRBD1	TRBV7-9	-	TRBJ2-3	17	CASSLIQGTGETDTQYF	TGTGCCAGCAGCTTAATTCAGGGGACAGGGGAGACAGATACGCAGTATTTT
TRBD2	TRBV9	-	TRBJ2-3	16	CASSAPRTSGSYTQYF	TGTGCCAGCAGCGCCCCTCGGACTAGCGGGAGCTATACGCAGTATTTT
-	TRBV7-9	-	TRBJ2-7	15	CASSLGAGPSYEQYF	TGTGCCAGCAGCTTAGGGGCCGGACCCTCCTACGAGCAGTACTTC
-	TRBV15	-	TRBJ1-1	11	CATRADTEAFF	TGTGCCACCAGGGCGGACACTGAAGCTTTCTTT
-	TRBV27	-	TRBJ1-1	12	CASSLSGTEAFF	TGTGCCAGCAGTTTATCGGGCACTGAAGCTTTCTTT
-	TRBV28	-	TRBJ2-1	10	CASSFIEQFF	TGTGCCAGCAGTTTTATTGAGCAGTTCTTC
-	TRBV7-6	-	TRBJ2-3	15	CASSLEPSNAYTQYF	TGTGCCAGCAGCTTAGAACCATCAAATGCCTATACGCAGTATTTT
-	TRBV7-9	-	TRBJ2-2	16	CASSLDPTRNTGELFF	TGTGCCAGCAGCTTAGATCCCACTAGGAACACCGGGGAGCTGTTTTTT
-	TRBV28	-	TRBJ2-5	13	CASSANPRETQYF	TGTGCCAGCAGTGCCAACCCTCGGGAGACCCAGTACTTC
-	TRBV2	-	TRBJ2-5	15	CASSEDGGREETQYF	TGTGCCAGCAGTGAAGATGGGGGCCGGGAGGAGACCCAGTACTTC
-	TRBV4-1	-	TRBJ2-5	15	CASSQGAPPQETQYF	TGCGCCAGCAGCCAAGGAGCGCCGCCACAAGAGACCCAGTACTTC
-	TRBV15	-	TRBJ1-5	14	CATSWRGDNQPQHF	TGTGCCACCAGCTGGAGGGGAGACAATCAGCCCCAGCATTTT
-	TRBV7-2	-	TRBJ1-2	12	CASSFRSDGYTF	TGTGCCAGCAGCTTTAGATCTGATGGCTACACCTTC
-	TRBV12-3/TRBV12-4	-	TRBJ1-4	14	CASSFEGANEKLFF	TGTGCCAGCAGTTTTGAAGGGGCTAATGAAAAACTGTTTTTT
TRBD1	TRBV14	-	TRBJ2-5	15	CASSQENRGEETQYF	TGTGCCAGCAGCCAAGAGAACAGGGGAGAGGAGACCCAGTACTTC
-	TRBV28	-	TRBJ2-2	15	CASSLRRRGTGELFF	TGTGCCAGCAGTTTACGAAGGAGGGGGACCGGGGAGCTGTTTTTT
TRBD2	TRBV13	-	TRBJ2-1	14	CASSLSSGGYEQFF	TGTGCCAGCAGCTTGAGTAGCGGGGGCTATGAGCAGTTCTTC
TRBD1	TRBV27	-	TRBJ2-2	16	CASGPRQGGFSGELFF	TGTGCCAGCGGGCCCCGACAGGGGGGGTTTTCCGGGGAGCTGTTTTTT
-	TRBV7-2	-	TRBJ1-2	12	CASSLASGPHTF	TGTGCCAGCAGCTTAGCCTCAGGCCCCCACACCTTC
-	TRBV7-9	-	TRBJ1-4	16	CASSLRVTSTNQKLFF	TGTGCCAGCAGCTTGCGGGTGACCTCCACTAATCAAAAACTGTTTTTT
-	TRBV27	-	TRBJ2-6	14	CASSDGQWANVLTF	TGTGCCAGCAGTGACGGACAATGGGCCAACGTCCTGACTTTC
TRBD1	TRBV9	-	TRBJ2-5	16	CASSPWGQGWEETQYF	TGTGCCAGCAGCCCATGGGGACAGGGGTGGGAAGAGACCCAGTACTTC
TRBD1	TRBV29-1	-	TRBJ2-3	14	CSVKRDSRTDTQYF	TGCAGCGTTAAAAGGGACAGCCGCACAGATACGCAGTATTTT
-	TRBV12-3/TRBV12-4	-	TRBJ2-1	13	CASGGARVDEQFF	TGTGCCAGCGGGGGGGCCAGGGTGGATGAGCAGTTCTTC
TRBD2	TRBV7-9	-	TRBJ2-7	18	CASSSPPGLAGNSYEQYF	TGTGCCAGCAGCTCCCCCCCGGGACTAGCGGGGAACTCCTACGAGCAGTACTTC
-	TRBV14	once	TRBJ1-1	13	CASSQLGNTEAFF	TGTGCCAGCAGCCAACTGGGGAACACTGAAGCTTTCTTT
-	TRBV5-1	-	TRBJ2-3	14	CASSYGTSGDTQYF	TGCGCCAGCAGCTACGGGACTTCAGGGGATACGCAGTATTTT
-	TRBV9	-	TRBJ2-2	17	CASSVGSMRVNTGELFF	TGTGCCAGCAGCGTAGGCTCGATGCGGGTGAACACCGGGGAGCTGTTTTTT